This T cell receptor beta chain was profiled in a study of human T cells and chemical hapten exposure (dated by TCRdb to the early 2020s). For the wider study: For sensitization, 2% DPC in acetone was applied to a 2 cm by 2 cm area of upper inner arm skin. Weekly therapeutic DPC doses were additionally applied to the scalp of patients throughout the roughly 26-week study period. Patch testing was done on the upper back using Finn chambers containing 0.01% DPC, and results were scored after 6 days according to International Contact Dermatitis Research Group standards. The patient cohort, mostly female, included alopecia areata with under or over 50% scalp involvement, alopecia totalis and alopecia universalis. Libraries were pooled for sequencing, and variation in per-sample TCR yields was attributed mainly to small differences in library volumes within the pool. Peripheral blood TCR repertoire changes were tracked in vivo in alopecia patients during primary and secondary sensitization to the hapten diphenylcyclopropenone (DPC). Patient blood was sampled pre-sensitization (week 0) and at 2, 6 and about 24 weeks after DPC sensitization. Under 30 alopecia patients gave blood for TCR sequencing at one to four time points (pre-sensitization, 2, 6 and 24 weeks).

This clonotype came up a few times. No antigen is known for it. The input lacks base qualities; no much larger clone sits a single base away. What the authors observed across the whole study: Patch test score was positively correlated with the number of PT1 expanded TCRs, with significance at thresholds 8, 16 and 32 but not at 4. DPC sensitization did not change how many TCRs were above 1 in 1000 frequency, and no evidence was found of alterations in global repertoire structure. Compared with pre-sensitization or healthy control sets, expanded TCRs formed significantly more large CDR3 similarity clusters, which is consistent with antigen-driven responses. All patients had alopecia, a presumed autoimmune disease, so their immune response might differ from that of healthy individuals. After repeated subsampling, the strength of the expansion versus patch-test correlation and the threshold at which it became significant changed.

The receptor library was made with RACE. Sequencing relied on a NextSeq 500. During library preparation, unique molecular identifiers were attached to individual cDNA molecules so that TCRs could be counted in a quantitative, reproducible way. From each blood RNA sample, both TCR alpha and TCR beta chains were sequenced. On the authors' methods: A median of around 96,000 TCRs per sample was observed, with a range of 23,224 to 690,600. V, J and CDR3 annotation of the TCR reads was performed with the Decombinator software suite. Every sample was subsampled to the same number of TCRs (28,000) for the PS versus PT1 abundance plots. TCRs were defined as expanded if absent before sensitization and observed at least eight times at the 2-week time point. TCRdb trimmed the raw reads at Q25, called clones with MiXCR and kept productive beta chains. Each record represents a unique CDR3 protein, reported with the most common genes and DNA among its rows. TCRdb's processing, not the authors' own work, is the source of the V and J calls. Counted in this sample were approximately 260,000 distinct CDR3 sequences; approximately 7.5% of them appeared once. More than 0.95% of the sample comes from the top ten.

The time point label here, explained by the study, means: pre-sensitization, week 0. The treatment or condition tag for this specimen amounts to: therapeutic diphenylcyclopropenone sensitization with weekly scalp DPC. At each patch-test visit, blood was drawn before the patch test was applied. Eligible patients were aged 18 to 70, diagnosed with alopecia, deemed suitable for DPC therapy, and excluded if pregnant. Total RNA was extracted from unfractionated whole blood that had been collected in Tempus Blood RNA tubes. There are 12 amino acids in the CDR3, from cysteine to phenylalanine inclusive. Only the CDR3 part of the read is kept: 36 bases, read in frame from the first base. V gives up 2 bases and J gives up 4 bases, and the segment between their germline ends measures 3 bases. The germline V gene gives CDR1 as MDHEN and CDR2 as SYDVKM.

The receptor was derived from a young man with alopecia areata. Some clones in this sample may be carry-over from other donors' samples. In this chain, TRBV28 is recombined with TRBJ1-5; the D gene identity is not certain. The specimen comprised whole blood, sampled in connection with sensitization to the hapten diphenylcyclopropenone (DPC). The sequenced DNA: TGTGCCAGCAGTTTAATGAATCAGCCCCAGCATTTT. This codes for CASSLMNQPQHF.